Given below is one T cell receptor beta chain in context. Its antigen is still unknown. Base qualities are missing; no much larger clone stands one base away. Using the deep immunoSEQ assay, multiplex PCR amplified TCR CDR3 regions from genomic DNA. Extracted genomic DNA from each cell subset was distributed evenly across all wells of several immunoSEQ 96-well plates, and each plate was treated as a replicate. For unsorted PBMC, around 310 ng of genomic DNA, equivalent to 30,000 to 35,000 T cell genomes, went into each replicate PCR. Ten immunoSEQ deep assay plates were used to sequence the unsorted PBMC genomic DNA. Purified libraries were quantified with a Qubit 3.0 fluorometer, sized on a Bioanalyzer 2100, and re-quantified with the KAPA Library Quantification kit. A separate single-read 150-cycle Illumina NextSeq 550 flow cell was used to sequence each immunoSEQ 96-well plate. The original pipeline was this. Because the immunoSEQ output held only junctional sequences and lacked quality scores, the filtering could not match the filtering applied to full-length reads. To assign V/J genes and CDR3, sequences were annotated using PyIR, a Python wrapper for IgBLAST v1.9, with IMGT germline references. Reads with weak V/J assignments (E-value above 1e-6), missing CDR3, stop codons, out-of-frame junctions, or ambiguous translated residues were removed. A V3J clonotype was defined by an identical inferred V gene, J gene, and CDR3 amino acid sequence. Percentage overlap between repertoires was calculated by dividing the number of shared unique clonotypes by the size of the smaller repertoire. Three approaches were used to assess repertoire richness: RTK rarefaction, the Chao1 estimator, and Recon v2.1 estimates of unobserved clonotypes. The table comes from immuneACCESS by way of TCRdb, which keeps in-frame sequences with V and J called. Part of the clones is missing from these tables; in studies checked, under half for an unresolved V gene and the rest for unknown reasons. V and J calls and clone size come straight from that table; D and trimming were deduced from the DNA. This sample is represented by about 470,000 clones; about 85% of them were singletons. The ten largest clonotypes hold around 14% of the sample.

This entry comes from a study of shared clonotypes between healthy human individuals (dated by TCRdb to 2018 to 2020). About the study as a whole: The cohort included a few men and a couple of women between 18 and 49 years of age. To estimate repertoire size and how much clonotype sharing occurs between individuals, the study deeply sequenced the blood TCR repertoires of about 5 healthy adults. To increase sequencing depth and limit assay-specific biases, TCR repertoire library preparation and sequencing were carried out by different laboratories using diverse techniques. Per donor, leukapheresis produced somewhere between about 0.94 and 8.9 billion PBMCs. The investigation overall reported the following: Sampling was restricted to blood, and TCR repertoires in tissues likely differ from the TCR repertoires found in blood. The small number of donors limited the genetic and exposure-history diversity represented. Based on pairwise subsampling, the degree of clonotype sharing among donors was expected to be affected by sequencing depth.

V is shortened by 6 bases, J by 6 bases, and the region joining them spans 12 bases. For CDR1 and CDR2, the germline V gene lists MNHNS and SASEGT. CDR3 length: 13 amino acids, cysteine to phenylalanine. The retained sequence is limited to the CDR3, 39 bases, with the frame set at the first base. The donors were healthy, HIV-negative adults who had no recently reported acute infections or vaccinations. Every donor was a Caucasian adult living in Nashville, Tennessee, USA. In the unsorted samples, some 94 million PBMCs were counted, and genomic DNA was extracted using the QIAamp DNA Blood Mini kit. After blood collection by leukapheresis, PBMCs were isolated using Ficoll-Histopaque density gradient centrifugation and then cryopreserved in the vapor phase of liquid nitrogen.

The clonotype was recovered from a woman aged 40 to 50 in good health. Some clones in this sample may be carry-over from other donors' samples. What was sequenced was PBMCs. The chain links TRBV6-1 with TRBJ2-1, with the D gene uncertain. CDR3 reads: CASSPRLSNEQFF. The sequenced DNA is TGTGCCAGCAGCCCTCGTCTTTCCAATGAGCAGTTCTTC.